This TCR beta chain was obtained from a study of T-cell reconstitution after alpha-beta-depleted transplantation in children. General study points: At the one-year point after transplant, T-cell counts and TCRbeta diversity were found to come mostly from T cells that had been newly produced. Two months or so post-transplant, alpha-beta T cells reportedly derived from several hundred expanded graft clones. Surviving recipient T cells and thymic progenitors accounted for the high day-60 TCRbeta diversity observed in some patients.

This sample's TCRbeta library carried unique molecular identifier barcodes. TCRdb independently ran MiXCR on the PCR reads; one entry per CDR3 protein. The sample has about 830,000 distinct CDR3 sequences; about 15% are singletons. This clonotype was seen a handful of times. Its antigen remains unidentified. Germline trimming cut 4 bases from V and 3 bases from J; bases unmatched to any gene: 6. The CDR3 consists of 14 residues. CDR1 is SGHRS and CDR2 is YFSETQ in the germline V gene. The chain has TRBV5-1 and TRBJ2-7; TRBD1 matches at 8 bases. This sequence was found in a male patient between 10 and 17 years old who had a stem cell transplant for acute lymphoblastic leukemia, so the T cells may come from the graft donor. The source was PBMCs, mostly from graft donor cells, collected 360 days after TCRalphabeta/CD19-depleted stem cell transplant. CDR3 sequence (DNA): TGCGCCAGCAGCCCGGACAGGGATCTCTACGAGCAGTACTTC. Its protein product is CASSPDRDLYEQYF.